The 4 T cell receptor beta chains listed next were all sequenced from one sample in a study of T cells of healthy individuals. MiXCR, applied by TCRdb to the 5' RACE reads, yields one record per CDR3 protein. Of about 53,000 distinct CDR3 sequences detected, approximately 14% appear once; the ten largest clones hold 16%. These receptors were collected from a human donor in good health.

This clonotype was seen once. V is TRBV27 and J is TRBJ2-7; maybe TRBD2 (7 bases). V lost 6 bases, J lost 5 bases, and 20 bases lay in between. The CDR3 runs to 15 residues. From germline, CDR1 is MNHEY and CDR2 SMNVEV (reference sequence). The DNA for the CDR3 is TGTGCCAGCAGACCTATTGAGGGGGGGCTGAACGAGCAGTACTTC. Encoded protein: CASRPIEGGLNEQYF.

This clonotype has just a few counts. The chain joins TRBV24-1 to TRBJ2-1, with 9 bases lining up with TRBD1. The V segment lost 4 bases and the J segment 5 bases; nucleotides outside the gene matches: 8. The CDR3 covers 16 residues. Looked up from germline, CDR1 is KGHDR and CDR2 is SFDVKD. The CDR3 sequence: CATSDSTGGTNNEQFF. For the CDR3, the DNA is TGTGCCACCAGTGACTCAACAGGGGGCACGAACAATGAGCAGTTCTTC.

This clonotype has a handful of counts. This chain connects TRBV5-1 to TRBJ2-7, with TRBD2 matching 7 bases. Germline V gene sequence: CDR1 SGHRS, CDR2 YFSETQ. CDR3 length: 15 amino acids. The J segment lost 7 bases and the V segment lost 0 bases, leaving 10 bases of the junction unmatched. In nucleotides, the CDR3 is TGCGCCAGCAGCTTGGCCGGGACTACCTCGAGGGAGCAGTACTTC. Translating it yields CASSLAGTTSREQYF.

This clonotype was observed many times. This sequence joins TRBV29-1 and TRBJ2-2; TRBD1 or TRBD2 may be the D gene (6 bases each). Germline V gene lookup returns CDR1 SQVTM and CDR2 ANQGSEA. The CDR3 extends over 14 amino acids. Between the trimmed V and J ends, which lost 4 bases and 2 bases, there was a span of 11 bases. The CDR3 nucleotides are TGCAGCGTTGTGGGGGGCTCCAACACCGGGGAGCTGTTTTTT. Amino acid sequence: CSVVGGSNTGELFF.